Following are 9 T cell receptor beta chains from one sample sequenced in a study of shared clonotypes between healthy human individuals. Generated by immunoSEQ multiplex PCR, the TCRdb table keeps only in-frame clones and is missing some. In the table there are around 1.1 million clones, about 84% of which are singletons. The sequenced sample was memory CD4+ T cells from PBMCs. Subset reported: CD45RA-negative fraction. These receptors were taken from a man between 18 and 29 years old in good health. Some clones in this sample may be carry-over from other donors' samples.

This chain joins TRBV9 and TRBJ2-7, with D perhaps matching TRBD1 or TRBD2 (5 bases each). From germline, CDR1 is SGDLS and CDR2 YYNGEE. This CDR3 region has 15 residues. Trimming removed 0 bases from V and 6 bases from J, with 16 bases in between. The CDR3 DNA follows: TGTGCCAGCAGCGTAGATGGGGCCCCGAGGGGCGAGCAGTACTTC. This translates into CASSVDGAPRGEQYF.

The V and J genes are TRBV5-1 and TRBJ1-3; D is uncertain. This CDR3 contains 15 residues. CDR1 and CDR2 (germline): SGHRS, YFSETQ. Trimming took 0 bases from V and 4 from J, leaving 11 bases between them. CDR3 protein: CASSLGEAAGNTIYF. The CDR3 nucleotides read TGCGCCAGCAGCTTGGGGGAGGCAGCCGGAAACACCATATATTTT. The variable domain in full, with the rest retrieved from reference TRBV5-1 and TRBJ1-3, is KAGVTQTPRYLIKTRGQQVTLSCSPISGHRSVSWYQQTPGQGLQFLFEYFSETQRNKGNFPGRFSGRQFSNSRSEMNVSTLELGDSALYLCASSLGEAAGNTIYFGEGSWLTVV.

In the case of this clone: Other DNA sequences of this sample code for an identical CDR3. The chain links TRBV20-1 to TRBJ2-7; D not certain. The CDR3 consists of 10 residues. Germline CDR1 is DFQATT and CDR2 is SNEGSKA (reference sequence). Trimming took off 1 base at V and 6 bases at J, with 4 bases between the two ends. The CDR3 nucleotides are TGCAGTGCTAGAGGAGTCGAGCAGTACTTC. It yields the protein CSARGVEQYF.

The chain recombines TRBV2 with TRBJ1-4, with D perhaps matching TRBD1 (5 bases). The CDR3 has 15 amino acids. Looked up from germline, CDR1 is SNHLY and CDR2 is FYNNEI. The V and J ends lost 5 bases and 5 bases respectively, with 15 bases between them. Here the CDR3 reads CASSLSGGGNEKLFF. The CDR3 nucleotides are TGTGCCAGCAGTCTTAGCGGGGGGGGAAATGAAAAACTGTTTTTT. The complete variable domain, with remaining parts taken from reference TRBV2 and TRBJ1-4, reads EPEVTQTPSHQVTQMGQEVILRCVPISNHLYFYWYRQILGQKVEFLVSFYNNEISEKSEIFDDQFSVERPDGSNFTLKIRSTKLEDSAMYFCASSLSGGGNEKLFFGSGTQLSVL.

V is TRBV7-9 and J is TRBJ1-1, with 7 bases lining up with TRBD1. This CDR3 comprises 18 residues. Germline V gene sequence: CDR1 SEHNR, CDR2 FQNEAQ (reference sequence). V gave up 1 base and J gave up 1 base; unmatched junction bases: 12. DNA of the CDR3: TGTGCCAGCAGCTTAGGCGGAGGGGGCGGGTGGTCGAACACTGAAGCTTTCTTT. This translates into CASSLGGGGGWSNTEAFF. Together with reference TRBV7-9 and TRBJ1-1, the CDR3 gives the full variable domain: DTGVSQNPRHKITKRGQNVTFRCDPISEHNRLYWYRQTLGQGPEFLTYFQNEAQLEKSRLLSDRFSAERPKGSFSTLEIQRTEQGDSAMYLCASSLGGGGGWSNTEAFFGQGTRLTVV.

This clone has just a few counts. V gene TRBV30 combines with J gene TRBJ2-1, with D possibly being TRBD2 (6 bases). V was clipped by 1 base and J by 10 bases, with 11 bases between them. This CDR3 has 12 amino acids. Looked up from germline, CDR1 is GTSNPN and CDR2 is SVGIG (reference sequence). DNA of the CDR3: TGTGCCTGGAGTGGGGACTCTCAGGAGCAGTTCTTC. This sequence encodes CAWSGDSQEQFF. Using reference TRBV30 and TRBJ2-1 for the parts outside the CDR3, the full variable domain is SQTIHQWPATLVQPVGSPLSLECTVEGTSNPNLYWYRQAAGRGLQLLFYSVGIGQISSEVPQNLSASRPQDRQFILSSKKLLLSDSGFYLCAWSGDSQEQFFGPGTRLTVL.

In this sample, this clone turned up once. The sample contains more than one DNA sequence encoding this CDR3. The CDR3 nucleotides are TGCAGCGTTGGCTCGGGGGGTGGCTACACCTTC. Translation: CSVGSGGGYTF. V gene TRBV29-1 combines with J gene TRBJ1-2, with a possible D match to TRBD1 (5 bases). CDR1 SQVTM and CDR2 ANQGSEA come from the germline V gene. This CDR3 contains 11 residues. Trimming pared 4 bases from V and 7 bases from J, leaving 10 bases between.

Notes on this clone: It may be a read error: a sequence one base away is much more abundant. This chain uses TRBV6-5 with TRBJ2-6; D call uncertain. This CDR3 contains 13 residues. Trimming took off 6 bases at V and 3 bases at J, with 6 bases between the two ends. The germline gives CDR1 MNHEY, CDR2 SVGAGI. The CDR3 DNA reads TGTGCCAGCAGACCCTTTGGGGCCAACGTCCTGACTTTC. The encoded protein is CASRPFGANVLTF.

This chain links TRBV2 with TRBJ1-4; D gene ambiguous. V was shortened by 6 bases and J by 0 bases, with 11 bases between the two germline ends. Germline CDR1 is SNHLY and CDR2 is FYNNEI. This CDR3 region has 15 residues. Here the CDR3 DNA reads TGTGCCAGCAGCTATCTCGGGGCAACTAATGAAAAACTGTTTTTT. It is translated as CASSYLGATNEKLFF.